The rows below give T cell receptor beta chains drawn from one sample of a study of blood T cell repertoires in COVID-19. TCRdb's copy holds only in-frame clones and misses some; the assay was immunoSEQ multiplex PCR. The table includes about 210,000 clones, about 90% detected once. Specimen: peripheral blood. Receptors originate from a man between 25 and 39 years old with acute or convalescent COVID-19. Both conserved end residues are part of each CDR3. The D gene is left open where the match is weak. Size is omitted from some rows. Given values are once, few, many or a class for expanded clones.

v_call	j_call	d_call	clone_size	cdr3_aa	cdr3_nt
TRBV3-1/TRBV3-2	TRBJ2-7	-	-	CASSPFTPGEQYF	TGTGCCAGCAGCCCTTTCACTCCTGGCGAGCAGTACTTC
TRBV27	TRBJ2-7	TRBD1	-	CASSLSQGVEEQYF	TGTGCCAGCAGTTTAAGTCAGGGGGTGGAAGAGCAGTACTTC
TRBV27	TRBJ2-3	-	-	CATRKWDTRDTQYF	TGTGCCACCCGAAAGTGGGACACCCGAGATACGCAGTATTTT
TRBV28	TRBJ1-2	TRBD1	-	CASSFRRQGRAPYTF	TGTGCCAGCAGCTTCAGAAGACAGGGGAGAGCACCCTACACCTTC
TRBV12-3/TRBV12-4	TRBJ1-2	TRBD1	-	CASRDRGSYGYTF	TGTGCCAGCCGGGACAGGGGGAGTTACGGCTACACCTTC
TRBV7-9	TRBJ1-6	-	-	CASSGVGSSYNSPLHF	TGTGCCAGCAGCGGAGTAGGGAGCTCCTATAATTCACCCCTCCACTTT
TRBV3-1/TRBV3-2	TRBJ2-7	-	-	CASSPNTYEQYF	TGTGCCAGCAGCCCCAACACCTACGAGCAGTACTTC
TRBV28	TRBJ2-7	TRBD1	once	CASSRQGASSYEQYF	TGTGCCAGCAGTAGACAGGGGGCCAGCTCCTACGAGCAGTACTTC
TRBV28	TRBJ2-7	-	-	CASSLTVSHEQYF	TGTGCCAGCAGTCTAACAGTATCCCACGAGCAGTACTTC
TRBV7-6	TRBJ1-5	TRBD1	-	CASSFNRGEQPQHF	TGTGCCAGCAGCTTCAACAGGGGAGAACAGCCCCAGCATTTT
TRBV28	TRBJ1-4	-	-	CASSLGEKLFF	TGTGCCAGCAGTCTAGGTGAAAAACTGTTTTTT
TRBV6-5	TRBJ2-3	-	-	CASSSEEAGTQYF	TGTGCCAGCAGTTCGGAAGAAGCGGGTACGCAGTATTTT
TRBV27	TRBJ2-7	TRBD1	-	CASSLSGDRVHEQYF	TGTGCCAGCAGTTTATCAGGCGACAGGGTCCACGAGCAGTACTTC
TRBV4-2	TRBJ2-4	-	-	CASSQDYTVANIQYF	TGTGCCAGCAGCCAAGATTATACAGTTGCGAACATTCAGTACTTC
TRBV5-1	TRBJ2-1	-	-	CASSLPRGTFYNEQFF	TGCGCCAGCAGCTTACCCCGGGGGACTTTCTACAATGAGCAGTTCTTC
TRBV6-2/TRBV6-3	TRBJ2-7	TRBD1	-	CASSSGTGVFEQYF	TGTGCCAGCAGTTCCGGGACAGGGGTGTTCGAGCAGTACTTC
TRBV11-2	TRBJ2-5	TRBD2	once	CASGGLGAETQYF	TGTGCCAGCGGGGGACTAGGGGCAGAGACCCAGTACTTC
TRBV7-9	TRBJ1-2	-	once	CASSSSYGYTF	TGTGCCAGCAGCTCATCCTATGGCTACACCTTC
TRBV6-5	TRBJ1-1	-	-	CASSYSNRNPVTEAFF	TGTGCCAGCAGTTACTCGAACAGGAACCCGGTCACTGAAGCTTTCTTT
TRBV10-3	TRBJ1-2	TRBD1	-	CAISRGTDYGYTF	TGTGCCATCAGCCGGGGGACAGATTATGGCTACACCTTC
TRBV5-5	TRBJ2-7	-	-	CASSLSGYEQYF	TGTGCCAGCAGCTTGTCAGGGTACGAGCAGTACTTC
TRBV12-3/TRBV12-4	TRBJ2-7	-	once	CASSLSQGYEQYF	TGTGCCAGCAGCTTATCACAGGGCTACGAGCAGTACTTC
TRBV9	TRBJ1-6	-	-	CASSVRIFDSPLHF	TGTGCCAGCAGCGTCAGGATTTTTGATTCACCCCTCCACTTT
TRBV6-2/TRBV6-3	TRBJ1-5	-	-	CASSNGQSANQPQHF	TGTGCCAGCAGCAACGGACAGTCGGCTAATCAGCCCCAGCATTTT
TRBV6-2/TRBV6-3	TRBJ1-1	-	-	CASSPPQQRNTEAFF	TGTGCCAGCAGTCCCCCCCAGCAGCGTAACACTGAAGCTTTCTTT
TRBV19	TRBJ1-1	-	few	CASSRQGTNTEAFF	TGTGCCAGTAGTCGGCAGGGGACAAACACTGAAGCTTTCTTT
TRBV5-1	TRBJ2-3	TRBD2	-	CASSQGTSGSTDTQYF	TGCGCCAGCAGCCAAGGGACTAGCGGGTCCACAGATACGCAGTATTTT
TRBV19	TRBJ1-2	TRBD1	-	CASRIQGFYGYTF	TGTGCCAGTAGAATACAGGGGTTCTATGGCTACACCTTC
TRBV5-1	TRBJ1-2	-	few	CASSPDGDYGYTF	TGCGCCAGCAGCCCGGACGGGGACTATGGCTACACCTTC
TRBV28	TRBJ2-7	-	-	CASSRTDGLYEQYF	TGTGCCAGCAGCCGGACAGACGGATTATACGAGCAGTACTTC
TRBV28	TRBJ1-4	TRBD1	-	CASSYSGTGGLHEKLFF	TGTGCCAGCAGTTACTCCGGGACAGGGGGCCTCCATGAAAAACTGTTTTTT
TRBV5-4	TRBJ2-7	TRBD2	-	CASSFRLAGVVEQYF	TGTGCCAGCAGCTTTCGACTAGCGGGAGTCGTCGAGCAGTACTTC
TRBV5-1	TRBJ2-5	-	-	CASSVSPYGGSGETQYF	TGCGCCAGCAGCGTGAGTCCCTATGGGGGGAGCGGAGAGACCCAGTACTTC
TRBV5-1	TRBJ1-2	-	-	CASSWGETSPNYGYTF	TGCGCCAGCAGCTGGGGGGAGACATCTCCTAACTATGGCTACACCTTC
TRBV29-1	TRBJ2-2	TRBD1	-	CSAEGTGAGELFF	TGCAGCGCCGAAGGGACAGGGGCCGGGGAGCTGTTTTTT
TRBV2	TRBJ2-3	TRBD2	-	CASSGGRLDTQYF	TGTGCCAGCAGTGGCGGGAGACTTGATACGCAGTATTTT
TRBV5-5	TRBJ1-4	TRBD1	-	CASSLGDRNEKLFF	TGTGCCAGCAGCTTGGGGGACAGGAATGAAAAACTGTTTTTT
TRBV18	TRBJ2-2	TRBD2	-	CASSRTSGNTGELFF	TGTGCCAGCTCAAGAACTAGCGGAAACACCGGGGAGCTGTTTTTT
TRBV7-6	TRBJ2-3	TRBD2	-	CASSLVLAGGLDTQYF	TGTGCCAGCAGCTTAGTACTAGCGGGGGGCTTAGATACGCAGTATTTT
TRBV11-2	TRBJ1-2	TRBD1	-	CASSLGAGGVRYGYTF	TGTGCCAGCAGCTTGGGGGCAGGGGGCGTGAGGTATGGCTACACCTTC
TRBV7-3	TRBJ2-1	TRBD1	-	CASSLLGSPAGGYEQFF	TGTGCCAGCAGCTTATTAGGGTCCCCGGCAGGGGGCTATGAGCAGTTCTTC
TRBV5-1	TRBJ2-7	-	-	CASSLTSSYEQYF	TGCGCCAGCAGCCTGACATCCTCCTACGAGCAGTACTTC
TRBV27	TRBJ1-3	-	-	CASRPGQTSGNTIYF	TGTGCCAGCAGACCTGGACAGACCTCTGGAAACACCATATATTTT
TRBV27	TRBJ2-7	-	-	CASSLSASRGSEQYF	TGTGCCAGCAGTTTATCAGCTTCCAGGGGAAGCGAGCAGTACTTC
TRBV7-9	TRBJ2-1	TRBD2	-	CASSLLAGGRNEQFF	TGTGCCAGCAGCTTACTTGCGGGGGGGCGGAATGAGCAGTTCTTC
TRBV11-3	TRBJ2-2	TRBD2	once	CASSFSGTNTGELFF	TGTGCCAGCAGCTTTAGCGGGACTAACACCGGGGAGCTGTTTTTT
TRBV7-2	TRBJ2-2	TRBD2	-	CASRIAGAPSGELFF	TGTGCCAGCAGGATAGCGGGGGCGCCGAGTGGGGAGCTGTTTTTT
TRBV7-9	TRBJ2-5	-	-	CASSAGHSGKQETQYF	TGTGCCAGCAGCGCAGGACATAGCGGAAAACAAGAGACCCAGTACTTC
TRBV6-5	TRBJ1-1	-	-	CASSLPENTEAFF	TGCGCCAGCAGTTTACCAGAGAACACTGAAGCTTTCTTT
TRBV5-6	TRBJ2-1	TRBD2	-	CASSPGLAGGYNEQFF	TGTGCCAGCAGCCCGGGACTAGCGGGGGGTTACAATGAGCAGTTCTTC
TRBV11-2	TRBJ1-4	-	-	CASSPHSSREKLFF	TGTGCCAGCAGCCCTCATAGTAGCCGTGAAAAACTGTTTTTT
TRBV28	TRBJ2-3	-	-	CASSPLEDTQYF	TGTGCCAGCAGTCCCCTAGAGGATACGCAGTATTTT
TRBV14	TRBJ2-7	TRBD2	-	CASRVGGSTYEQYF	TGTGCCAGCAGGGTCGGCGGGAGTACTTACGAGCAGTACTTC
TRBV20-1	TRBJ1-5	-	-	CSASHNQPQHF	TGCAGTGCTAGCCACAATCAGCCCCAGCATTTT
TRBV11-3	TRBJ2-5	TRBD1	-	CASTRQGLQETQYF	TGTGCCAGCACCCGACAGGGGCTCCAAGAGACCCAGTACTTC